These 3 T cell receptor beta chains share one sample of origin, sequenced in a study of cytomegalovirus exposure and HLA in healthy donors. Both 60 Vbeta primers and 13 Jbeta primers went into the PCR. The repertoire was sequenced with immunoSEQ multiplex PCR; TCRdb's copy has only in-frame clones and lacks some. Altogether 160,000 or so clones are present, 78% being singletons, with the ten largest covering around 1.4%. Sample: PBMCs. Receptors were obtained from a male donor in good health and CMV-seronegative.

The chain combines TRBV5-4 with TRBJ1-2; D not resolved. CDR3 length: 13 amino acids. V dropped 4 bases and J dropped 2 bases, with 9 bases sitting between them. Germline V CDR1 and CDR2: SGHNT, YYREEE (reference sequence). The CDR3 DNA is TGTGCCAGCAGCCTAGGAACGAACTATGGCTACACCTTC. Amino acids: CASSLGTNYGYTF. Combining the CDR3 with reference TRBV5-4 and TRBJ1-2 gives the whole variable domain ETGVTQSPTHLIKTRGQQVTLRCSSQSGHNTVSWYQQALGQGPQFIFQYYREEENGRGNFPPRFSGLQFPNYSSELNVNALELDDSALYLCASSLGTNYGYTFGSGTRLTVV.

Worth noting for this clone: Germline and junction disagree at one end, which may indicate a read error. This chain joins TRBV5-1 and TRBJ1-6, with 11 bases matching TRBD1. The CDR3 has 15 amino acids. CDR1 SGHRS and CDR2 YFSETQ come from the germline V gene. The CDR3 DNA reads as TGCGCCAGCAGCACAGGGACAGGGGGTAATTCACCCCCCCACTTT. Translated, it gives CASSTGTGGNSPPHF. Supplemented by reference TRBV5-1 and TRBJ1-6, the full variable domain reads KAGVTQTPRYLIKTRGQQVTLSCSPISGHRSVSWYQQTPGQGLQFLFEYFSETQRNKGNFPGRFSGRQFSNSRSEMNVSTLELGDSALYLCASSTGTGGNSPPHFGNGTRLTVT.

The chain couples TRBV19 to TRBJ2-7, with 7 bases fitting TRBD2. Trimming at V came to 2 bases and at J to 5 bases, leaving 9 bases not matched to a gene. This CDR3 is built from 15 residues. Germline CDR1 and CDR2: LNHDA and SQIVND (reference sequence). The CDR3 loop is CASSISKSGVNEQYF. For the CDR3, the DNA is TGTGCCAGTAGTATAAGTAAAAGCGGGGTCAACGAGCAGTACTTC.